This TCR beta chain came from a study of identical twins. Regarding the study as a whole: Invariant MAIT and iNKT cells may have partly biased zero-insertion analyses. The study drew conclusions from cross-sectional statistical analysis, not from following the same donors.

Concerning this clonotype: The antigen remains unidentified.

Through template switching, a universal primer site was introduced, and the cDNA contained unique molecular identifiers. TCRdb recomputed calls from the 5' RACE reads with MiXCR, one row per CDR3 protein. The sample has fewer than 650,000 distinct CDR3 sequences, approximately 9.6% seen once. The CDR3 length is 15 residues. Germline V CDR1 and CDR2: SGDLS, YYNGEE. V trimming: 3 bases; J trimming: 8 bases; junction bases outside the gene matches: 8. These data were also reused for a study on yellow fever vaccine responses in identical twins.

This receptor was taken from a young woman in good health. V is TRBV9 and J is TRBJ2-1; TRBD1 matches at 10 bases. The sample was PBMCs. CDR3 DNA sequence: TGTGCCAGCAGCGACCGGGACAGGGGTTTCGATGAGCAGTTCTTC. Protein sequence: CASSDRDRGFDEQFF.